A selection of T cell receptor beta chains follows, all from one sample in a study of blood T cell repertoires in COVID-19. Libraries were prepared by immunoSEQ multiplex PCR; TCRdb keeps only in-frame clonotypes and omits some of them. The data contain about 480,000 clones, 88% of them seen just once; the ten biggest clones take up approximately 2%. What was sequenced was PBMCs or T cells enriched from blood (not recorded which). These TCRs come from a woman aged 40 to 50 who had recovered from COVID-19. The CDR3 runs from the conserved cysteine through the conserved F or W. The D gene is left open where the match is weak. Clone size is given for some rows only: seen once, a few or many times, or a class if the clone is expanded.

TRBJ2-1 | TRBV18 | NA | NA | CASSPQGFILNEQFF | TGTGCCAGCTCACCACAGGGGTTTATATTAAATGAGCAGTTCTTC
TRBJ1-2 | TRBV9 | NA | NA | CASSVGTGEYGGYTF | TGTGCCAGCAGCGTAGGTACGGGGGAATACGGTGGCTACACCTTC
TRBJ1-2 | TRBV2 | NA | NA | CASSDRGGYTF | TGTGCCAGCAGTGACAGGGGAGGCTACACCTTC
TRBJ1-1 | TRBV29-1 | NA | NA | CSVVAGGNTEAFF | TGCAGCGTTGTAGCGGGCGGGAACACTGAAGCTTTCTTT
TRBJ1-5 | TRBV6-1 | TRBD1 | NA | CASSEGQGRYQPQHF | TGTGCCAGCAGTGAAGGACAGGGACGCTATCAGCCCCAGCATTTT
TRBJ2-1 | TRBV18 | NA | NA | CASSPYTGNLEQFF | TGTGCCAGCTCACCTTACACAGGCAATTTGGAGCAGTTCTTC
TRBJ2-7 | TRBV27 | NA | NA | CASSQPGSYEQYF | TGTGCCAGCAGCCAACCGGGGAGCTACGAGCAGTACTTC
TRBJ2-7 | TRBV27 | TRBD2 | NA | CASRLAGSIYEQYF | TGTGCCAGCAGGCTAGCGGGAAGTATCTACGAGCAGTACTTC
TRBJ2-3 | TRBV6-5 | TRBD2 | NA | CASSRGSTDTQYF | TGTGCCAGCAGCCGCGGGAGTACAGATACGCAGTATTTT
TRBJ1-1 | TRBV6-6 | NA | NA | CASSDPLRTEAFF | TGTGCCAGCAGTGACCCACTACGGACTGAAGCTTTCTTT
TRBJ2-5 | TRBV12-5 | TRBD1 | NA | CASWDVNQGAGETQYF | TGTGCTAGTTGGGACGTCAATCAGGGGGCTGGCGAGACCCAGTACTTC
TRBJ2-1 | TRBV7-2 | NA | NA | CASSQLKTRGYGSYNEQFF | TGTGCCAGCAGCCAATTAAAGACTAGAGGGTATGGCTCCTACAATGAGCAGTTCTTC
TRBJ2-7 | TRBV7-2 | NA | NA | CASSLGRGGPYEQYF | TGTGCCAGCAGCTTAGGGCGAGGTGGCCCCTACGAGCAGTACTTC
TRBJ1-2 | TRBV7-9 | TRBD1 | NA | CASSFPPGTGGWGYGYTF | TGTGCCAGCAGCTTCCCGCCCGGGACAGGGGGTTGGGGCTATGGCTACACCTTC
TRBJ2-7 | TRBV6-2/TRBV6-3 | NA | NA | CASSPFSYEQYF | TGTGCCAGCAGTCCCTTCTCCTACGAGCAGTACTTC
TRBJ2-7 | TRBV5-1 | TRBD1 | NA | CASSVDRAREQYF | TGCGCCAGCAGCGTAGACAGGGCGCGGGAGCAGTACTTC
TRBJ2-7 | TRBV19 | TRBD1 | NA | CASRVGQGAYEQYF | TGTGCCAGTAGGGTGGGACAGGGGGCCTACGAGCAGTACTTC
TRBJ1-2 | TRBV18 | NA | NA | CASSPRQDFYGYTF | TGTGCCAGCTCACCACGACAGGATTTCTATGGCTACACCTTC
TRBJ1-5 | TRBV19 | NA | few | CASSINEGTNQPQHF | TGTGCCAGTAGTATTAATGAGGGTACAAATCAGCCCCAGCATTTT
TRBJ1-5 | TRBV24-1 | NA | NA | CATSGDNNQPQHF | TGTGCCACCAGTGGCGACAACAATCAGCCCCAGCATTTT
TRBJ1-4 | TRBV6-6 | TRBD1 | NA | CASSYLTGGEKLFF | TGTGCCAGCAGTTACCTAACAGGGGGGGAAAAACTGTTTTTT
TRBJ1-5 | TRBV5-1 | NA | NA | CASSLGIGDQPQHF | TGCGCCAGCAGCCTCGGGATCGGGGATCAGCCCCAGCATTTT
TRBJ1-2 | TRBV9 | TRBD1 | once | CASSADPGGTYGYTF | TGTGCCAGCAGCGCAGATCCAGGGGGGACCTATGGCTACACCTTC
TRBJ2-7 | TRBV5-6 | NA | NA | CASSQGLSDEQYF | TGTGCCAGCAGCCAGGGACTTTCGGACGAGCAGTACTTC
TRBJ1-2 | TRBV9 | TRBD1 | NA | CASSATGGGYGYTF | TGTGCCAGCAGCGCGACAGGGGGCGGCTATGGCTACACCTTC
TRBJ1-2 | TRBV6-5 | NA | NA | CASSYQEVSYGYTF | TGTGCCAGCAGTTATCAGGAGGTATCCTATGGCTACACCTTC
TRBJ1-1 | TRBV29-1 | TRBD1 | once | CSAGGGQGMNTEAFF | TGCAGCGCCGGGGGGGGACAGGGTATGAACACTGAAGCTTTCTTT
TRBJ1-5 | TRBV21-1 | NA | NA | CASSKALGQASNQPQHF | TGTGCCAGCAGCAAAGCCCTTGGACAGGCTAGCAATCAGCCCCAGCATTTT
TRBJ2-2 | TRBV25-1 | NA | NA | CASSASRVNTGELFF | TGTGCCAGCAGTGCATCCAGGGTGAACACCGGGGAGCTGTTTTTT
TRBJ1-5 | TRBV7-2 | NA | NA | CASSLADTSWPQHF | TGTGCCAGCAGCTTAGCGGACACCTCTTGGCCCCAGCATTTT
TRBJ2-4 | TRBV6-5 | TRBD1 | NA | CASSISQGSKNIQYF | TGTGCCAGCAGTATCTCACAGGGGAGCAAAAACATTCAGTACTTC
TRBJ1-1 | TRBV2 | TRBD1 | NA | CASRLQGANTEAFF | TGTGCCAGCAGGCTTCAGGGGGCGAACACTGAAGCTTTCTTT
TRBJ1-1 | TRBV19 | NA | NA | CASSIDHAGGAVSTEAFF | TGTGCCAGTAGTATAGATCATGCGGGGGGGGCGGTTAGCACTGAAGCTTTCTTT
TRBJ2-7 | TRBV7-2 | NA | NA | CASSLYTRDEQYF | TGTGCCAGCAGCTTATATACGAGGGACGAGCAGTACTTC
TRBJ1-2 | TRBV28 | NA | once | CASTEDINYGYTF | TGTGCCAGCACTGAGGACATCAACTATGGCTACACCTTC
TRBJ1-2 | TRBV5-5 | TRBD1 | NA | CASSAGQGNYGYTF | TGTGCCAGCAGCGCCGGACAGGGGAACTATGGCTACACCTTC
TRBJ1-2 | TRBV4-2 | NA | NA | CASSQEESTYGYTF | TGTGCCAGCAGCCAAGAGGAGAGCACCTATGGCTACACCTTC
TRBJ2-2 | TRBV2 | TRBD2 | NA | CASRGSPSGELFF | TGTGCCAGTCGCGGGAGTCCGTCTGGGGAGCTGTTTTTT
TRBJ2-1 | TRBV7-2 | NA | NA | CASSLVGLANEQFF | TGTGCCAGCAGCTTAGTAGGACTTGCCAATGAGCAGTTCTTC
TRBJ1-2 | TRBV11-3 | NA | once | CASSLSLGATYGYTF | TGTGCCAGCAGTCTTAGCCTGGGGGCTACCTATGGCTACACCTTC
TRBJ1-3 | TRBV9 | TRBD1 | NA | CASSAGQGGISGNTIYF | TGTGCCAGCAGCGCCGGACAGGGCGGGATCTCTGGAAACACCATATATTTT
TRBJ2-1 | TRBV19 | NA | NA | CASKVGGAQDNEQFF | TGTGCCTCTAAGGTCGGAGGAGCCCAGGACAATGAGCAGTTCTTC
TRBJ2-1 | TRBV7-8 | TRBD2 | NA | CASSLGPGTSGYNEQFF | TGTGCCAGCAGCTTAGGGCCCGGGACTAGCGGATACAATGAGCAGTTCTTC
TRBJ2-5 | TRBV19 | NA | few | CASSIDSLETQYF | TGTGCCAGTAGTATAGATTCTTTGGAGACCCAGTACTTC
TRBJ1-2 | TRBV27 | NA | NA | CASGAATNYGYTF | TGTGCCAGCGGGGCAGCAACTAACTATGGCTACACCTTC
TRBJ2-1 | TRBV3-1/TRBV3-2 | TRBD2 | NA | CASRPLAGGPRGEQFF | TGTGCCAGCAGACCGCTAGCGGGAGGGCCTCGGGGGGAGCAGTTCTTC
TRBJ2-1 | TRBV7-8 | NA | NA | CASSLAAGWGNEQFF | TGTGCCAGCAGCTTAGCTGCGGGGTGGGGGAATGAGCAGTTCTTC